This entry features one TCR beta chain sequence. The entry originates in a study of shared clonotypes between healthy human individuals. V was shortened by 5 bases and J by 3 bases, with 14 bases between the two germline ends. CDR3 length: 15 amino acids. Looked up from germline, CDR1 is SGHTA and CDR2 is FQGTGA. Using immunoSEQ multiplex PCR, the repertoire was profiled, and TCRdb retains in-frame clones only, with some absent. This table holds some 490,000 clones, roughly 80% found once. The sequence was collected from a woman in her forties in good health. Some clones in this sample may be carry-over from other donors' samples. J is TRBJ2-1 and V is TRBV7-3, with D maybe TRBD1 (6 bases). The sample comprised PBMCs. The CDR3 nucleotides are TGTGCCAGCAGCGTAAAGGGGGATCTCTACAATGAGCAGTTCTTC. Encoded protein: CASSVKGDLYNEQFF.